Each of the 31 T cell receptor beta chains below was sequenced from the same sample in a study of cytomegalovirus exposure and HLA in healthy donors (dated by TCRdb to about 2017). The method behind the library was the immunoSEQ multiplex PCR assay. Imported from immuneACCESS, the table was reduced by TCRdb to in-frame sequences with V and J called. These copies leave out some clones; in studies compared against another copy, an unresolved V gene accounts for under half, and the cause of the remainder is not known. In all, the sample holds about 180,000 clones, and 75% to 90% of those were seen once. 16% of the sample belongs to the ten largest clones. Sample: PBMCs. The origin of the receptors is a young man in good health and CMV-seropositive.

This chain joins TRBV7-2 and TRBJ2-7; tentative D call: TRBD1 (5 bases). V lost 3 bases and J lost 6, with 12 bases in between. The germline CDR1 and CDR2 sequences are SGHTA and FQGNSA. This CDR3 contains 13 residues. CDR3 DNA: TGTGCCAGCAGCTTTTCAGGGCCGGGCGAGCAGTACTTC. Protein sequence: CASSFSGPGEQYF.

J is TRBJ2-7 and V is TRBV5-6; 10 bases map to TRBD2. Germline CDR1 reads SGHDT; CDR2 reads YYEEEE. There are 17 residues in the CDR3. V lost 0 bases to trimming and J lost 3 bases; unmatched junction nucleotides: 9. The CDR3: CASSLEASGGFFYEQYF. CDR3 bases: TGTGCCAGCAGCTTGGAGGCTAGCGGGGGATTCTTCTACGAGCAGTACTTC.

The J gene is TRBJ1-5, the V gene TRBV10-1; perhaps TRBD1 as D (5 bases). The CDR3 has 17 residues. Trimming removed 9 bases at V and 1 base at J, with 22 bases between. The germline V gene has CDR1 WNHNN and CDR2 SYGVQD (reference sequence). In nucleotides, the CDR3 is TGCGCCAGGACCGAAGGGACTAAATCCTTGAGCAATCAGCCCCAGCATTTT. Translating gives CARTEGTKSLSNQPQHF.

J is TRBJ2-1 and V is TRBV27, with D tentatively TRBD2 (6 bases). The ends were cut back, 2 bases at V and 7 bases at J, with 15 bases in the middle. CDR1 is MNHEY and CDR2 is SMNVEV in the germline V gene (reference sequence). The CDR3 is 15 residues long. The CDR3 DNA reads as TGTGCCAGCAGTTTAAATCGTCTGGCGGGGAATGAGCAGTTCTTC. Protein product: CASSLNRLAGNEQFF.

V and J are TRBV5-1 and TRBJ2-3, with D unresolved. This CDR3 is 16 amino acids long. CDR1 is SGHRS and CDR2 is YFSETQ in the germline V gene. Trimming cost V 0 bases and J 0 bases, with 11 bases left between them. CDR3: CASSLVALASTDTQYF. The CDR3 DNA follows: TGCGCCAGCAGCTTGGTTGCCTTGGCTAGCACAGATACGCAGTATTTT.

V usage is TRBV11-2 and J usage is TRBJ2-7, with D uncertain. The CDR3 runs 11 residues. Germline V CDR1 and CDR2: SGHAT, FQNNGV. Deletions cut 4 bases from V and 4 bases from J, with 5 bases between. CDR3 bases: TGTGCCAGCAGCTCAAATTACGAGCAGTACTTC. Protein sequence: CASSSNYEQYF.

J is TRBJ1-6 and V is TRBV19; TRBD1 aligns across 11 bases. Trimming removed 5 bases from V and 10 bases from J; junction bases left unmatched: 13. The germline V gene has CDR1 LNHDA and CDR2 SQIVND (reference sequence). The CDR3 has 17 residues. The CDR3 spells CASSSRGQGALGSPLHF. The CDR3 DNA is TGTGCCAGTAGTTCCCGAGGACAGGGGGCTTTAGGATCACCCCTCCACTTT.

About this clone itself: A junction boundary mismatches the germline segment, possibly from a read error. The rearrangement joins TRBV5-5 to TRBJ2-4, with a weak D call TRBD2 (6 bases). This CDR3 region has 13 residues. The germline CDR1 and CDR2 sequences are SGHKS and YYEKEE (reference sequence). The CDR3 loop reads CASSLSSLGLQHF. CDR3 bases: TGTGCCAGCAGCTTGTCATCCCTGGGACTTCAGCACTTC.

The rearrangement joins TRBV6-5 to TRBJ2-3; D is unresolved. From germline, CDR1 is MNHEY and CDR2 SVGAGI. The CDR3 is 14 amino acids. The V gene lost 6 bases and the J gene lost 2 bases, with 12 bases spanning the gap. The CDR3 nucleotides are TGTGCCAGCAGCCTACCGAAAACCACAGATACGCAGTATTTT. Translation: CASSLPKTTDTQYF.

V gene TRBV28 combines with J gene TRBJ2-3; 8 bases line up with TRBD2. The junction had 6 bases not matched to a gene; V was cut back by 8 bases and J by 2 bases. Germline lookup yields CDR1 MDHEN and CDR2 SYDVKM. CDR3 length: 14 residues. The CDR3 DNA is TGTGCCAGCCCCCCGGGGGGGGTCACAGATACGCAGTATTTT. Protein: CASPPGGVTDTQYF. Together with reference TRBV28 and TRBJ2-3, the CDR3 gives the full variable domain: DVKVTQSSRYLVKRTGEKVFLECVQDMDHENMFWYRQDPGLGLRLIYFSYDVKMKEKGDIPEGYSVSREKKERFSLILESASTNQTSMYLCASPPGGVTDTQYFGPGTRLTVL.

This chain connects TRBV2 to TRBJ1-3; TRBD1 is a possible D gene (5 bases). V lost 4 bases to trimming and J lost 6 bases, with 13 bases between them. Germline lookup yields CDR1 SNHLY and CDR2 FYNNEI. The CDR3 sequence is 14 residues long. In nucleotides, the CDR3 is TGTGCCAGCAGTGTAGGGCAGGGTTTAAACACCATATATTTT. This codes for CASSVGQGLNTIYF.

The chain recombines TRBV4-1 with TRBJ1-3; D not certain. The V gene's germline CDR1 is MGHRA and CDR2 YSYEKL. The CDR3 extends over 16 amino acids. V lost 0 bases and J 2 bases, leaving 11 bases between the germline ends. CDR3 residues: CASSQDPGLPGNTIYF. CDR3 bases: TGCGCCAGCAGCCAAGATCCGGGTTTACCTGGAAACACCATATATTTT.

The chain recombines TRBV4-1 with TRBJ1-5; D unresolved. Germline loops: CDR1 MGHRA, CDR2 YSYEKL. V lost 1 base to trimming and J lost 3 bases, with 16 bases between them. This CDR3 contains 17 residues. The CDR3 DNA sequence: TGCGCCAGCAGCCAAGTCCCGAGGGTGGGAGACAATCAGCCCCAGCATTTT. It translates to CASSQVPRVGDNQPQHF.

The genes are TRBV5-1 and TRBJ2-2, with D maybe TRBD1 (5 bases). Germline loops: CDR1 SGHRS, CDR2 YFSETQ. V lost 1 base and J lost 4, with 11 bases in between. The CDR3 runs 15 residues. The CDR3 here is CASSLFQGSTGELFF. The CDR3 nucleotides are TGCGCCAGCAGCTTGTTCCAGGGATCCACCGGGGAGCTGTTTTTT.

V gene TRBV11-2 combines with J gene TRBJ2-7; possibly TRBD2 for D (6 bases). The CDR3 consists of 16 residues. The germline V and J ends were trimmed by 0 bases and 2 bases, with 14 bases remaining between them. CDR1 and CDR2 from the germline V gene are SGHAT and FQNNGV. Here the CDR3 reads CASSLDISGPTYEQYF. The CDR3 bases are TGTGCCAGCAGCTTAGACATTAGCGGTCCTACCTACGAGCAGTACTTC.

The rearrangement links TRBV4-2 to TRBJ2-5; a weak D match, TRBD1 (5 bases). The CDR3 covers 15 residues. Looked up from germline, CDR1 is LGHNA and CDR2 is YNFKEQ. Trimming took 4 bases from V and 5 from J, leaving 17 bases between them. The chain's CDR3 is CASSRERGEVETQYF. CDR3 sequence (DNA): TGTGCCAGCAGCCGGGAAAGGGGCGAGGTGGAGACCCAGTACTTC.

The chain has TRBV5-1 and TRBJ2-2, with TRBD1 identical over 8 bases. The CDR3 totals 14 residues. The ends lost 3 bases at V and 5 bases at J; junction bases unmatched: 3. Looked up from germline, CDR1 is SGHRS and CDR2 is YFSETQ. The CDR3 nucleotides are TGCGCCAGCAGCTACAGGACAGGGACCGGGGAGCTGTTTTTT. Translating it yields CASSYRTGTGELFF.

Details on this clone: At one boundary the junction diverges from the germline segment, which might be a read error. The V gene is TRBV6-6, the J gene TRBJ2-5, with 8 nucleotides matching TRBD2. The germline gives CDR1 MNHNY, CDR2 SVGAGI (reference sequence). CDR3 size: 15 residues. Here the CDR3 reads CASSKGLGPQEAQYF. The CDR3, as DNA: TGTGCCAGCAGTAAGGGACTAGGCCCCCAAGAGGCCCAGTACTTC.

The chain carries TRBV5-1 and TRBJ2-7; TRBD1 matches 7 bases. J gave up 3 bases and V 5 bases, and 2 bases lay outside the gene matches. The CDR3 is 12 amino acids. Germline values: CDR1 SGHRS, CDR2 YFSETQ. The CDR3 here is CASRGDSYEQYF. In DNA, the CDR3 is TGCGCCAGCAGAGGGGACAGCTACGAGCAGTACTTC.

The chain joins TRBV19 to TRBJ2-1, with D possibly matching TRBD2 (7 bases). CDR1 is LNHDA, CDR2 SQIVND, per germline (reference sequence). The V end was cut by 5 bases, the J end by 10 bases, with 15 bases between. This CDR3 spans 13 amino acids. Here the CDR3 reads CASSGGGLWEQFF. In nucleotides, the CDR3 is TGTGCCAGTAGTGGCGGGGGCCTATGGGAGCAGTTCTTC.

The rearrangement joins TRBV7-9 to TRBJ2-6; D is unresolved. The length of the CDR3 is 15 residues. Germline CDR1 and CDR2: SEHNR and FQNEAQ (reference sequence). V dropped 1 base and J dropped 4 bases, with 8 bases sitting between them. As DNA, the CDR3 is TGTGCCAGCAGCTTAGGGCTAGTCGGGGCCAACGTCCTGACTTTC. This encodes CASSLGLVGANVLTF.

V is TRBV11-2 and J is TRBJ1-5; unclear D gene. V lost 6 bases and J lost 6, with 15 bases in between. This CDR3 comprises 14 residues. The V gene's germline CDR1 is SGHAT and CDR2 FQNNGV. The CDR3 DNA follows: TGTGCCAGCAGTCGAGAGGTTACGGGTCAGCCCCAGCATTTT. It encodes CASSREVTGQPQHF.

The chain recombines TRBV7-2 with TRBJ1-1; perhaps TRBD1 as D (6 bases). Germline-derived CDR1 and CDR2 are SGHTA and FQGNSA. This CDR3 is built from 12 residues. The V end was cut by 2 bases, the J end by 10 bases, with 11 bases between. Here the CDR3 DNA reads TGTGCCAGCAGCTTACGGCAGGGGTCAGCTTTCTTT. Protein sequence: CASSLRQGSAFF.

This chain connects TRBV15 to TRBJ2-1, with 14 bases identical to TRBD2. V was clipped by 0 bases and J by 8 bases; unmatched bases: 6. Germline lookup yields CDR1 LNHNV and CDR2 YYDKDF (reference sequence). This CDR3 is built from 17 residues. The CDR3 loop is CATSRDPGTSGSDEQFF. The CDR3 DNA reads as TGTGCCACCAGCAGAGATCCGGGGACTAGCGGGAGCGATGAGCAGTTCTTC.

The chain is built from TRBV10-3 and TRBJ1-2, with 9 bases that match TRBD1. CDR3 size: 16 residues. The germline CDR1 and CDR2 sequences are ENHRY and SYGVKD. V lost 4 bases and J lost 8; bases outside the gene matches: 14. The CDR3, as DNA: TGTGCCATCAGTGCCTACTTAATGGGACAGGGTGAAGGCTACACCTTC. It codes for CAISAYLMGQGEGYTF.

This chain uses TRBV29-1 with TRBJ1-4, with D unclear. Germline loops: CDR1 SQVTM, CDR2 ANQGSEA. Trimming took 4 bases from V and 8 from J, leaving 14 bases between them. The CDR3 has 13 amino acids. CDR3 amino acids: CSVVDSLGEKLFF. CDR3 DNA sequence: TGCAGCGTTGTGGACTCTCTGGGGGAAAAACTGTTTTTT.

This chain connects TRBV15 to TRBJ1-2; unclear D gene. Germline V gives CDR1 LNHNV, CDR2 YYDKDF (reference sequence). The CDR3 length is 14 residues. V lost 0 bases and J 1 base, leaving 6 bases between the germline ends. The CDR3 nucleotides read TGTGCCACCAGCAGAGAGGGAGTTAACTATGGCTACACCTTC. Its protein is CATSREGVNYGYTF. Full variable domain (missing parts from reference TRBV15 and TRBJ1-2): DAMVIQNPRYQVTQFGKPVTLSCSQTLNHNVMYWYQQKSSQAPKLLFHYYDKDFNNEADTPDNFQSRRPNTSFCFLDIRSPGLGDTAMYLCATSREGVNYGYTFGSGTRLTVV.

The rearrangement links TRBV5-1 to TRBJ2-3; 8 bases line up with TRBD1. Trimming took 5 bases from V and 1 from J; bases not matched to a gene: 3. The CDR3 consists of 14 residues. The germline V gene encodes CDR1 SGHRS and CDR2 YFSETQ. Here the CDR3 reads CASSDRGGTDTQYF. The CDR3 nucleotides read TGCGCCAGCAGTGACAGGGGAGGCACAGATACGCAGTATTTT.

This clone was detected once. Here the CDR3 reads CASSPAQEGRLPEAFF. CDR3 nucleotides: TGTGCCAGCTCACCAGCCCAGGAGGGGCGTTTGCCTGAAGCTTTCTTT. The chain joins TRBV18 to TRBJ1-1; weak D call: TRBD1 (5 bases). V gave up 2 bases and J gave up 6 bases, with 19 bases separating them. The CDR3 covers 16 residues. Germline assignment: CDR1 KGHSH and CDR2 LQKENI.

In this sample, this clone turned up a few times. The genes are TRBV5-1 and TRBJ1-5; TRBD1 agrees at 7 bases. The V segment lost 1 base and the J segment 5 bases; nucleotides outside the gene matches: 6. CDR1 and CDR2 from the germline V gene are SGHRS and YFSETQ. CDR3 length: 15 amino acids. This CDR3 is CASSLTGAIDQPQHF. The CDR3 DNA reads TGCGCCAGCAGCTTGACAGGGGCGATAGATCAGCCCCAGCATTTT.

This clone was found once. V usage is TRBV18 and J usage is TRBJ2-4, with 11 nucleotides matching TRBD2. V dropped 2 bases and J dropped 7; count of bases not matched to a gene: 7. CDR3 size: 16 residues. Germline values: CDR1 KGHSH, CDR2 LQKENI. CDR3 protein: CASSPIAGGPMNIQYF. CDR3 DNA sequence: TGTGCCAGCTCACCAATAGCGGGGGGGCCGATGAACATTCAGTACTTC. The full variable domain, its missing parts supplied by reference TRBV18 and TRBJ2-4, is NAGVMQNPRHLVRRRGQEARLRCSPMKGHSHVYWYRQLPEEGLKFMVYLQKENIIDESGMPKERFSAEFPKEGPSILRIQQVVRGDSAAYFCASSPIAGGPMNIQYFGAGTRLSVL.